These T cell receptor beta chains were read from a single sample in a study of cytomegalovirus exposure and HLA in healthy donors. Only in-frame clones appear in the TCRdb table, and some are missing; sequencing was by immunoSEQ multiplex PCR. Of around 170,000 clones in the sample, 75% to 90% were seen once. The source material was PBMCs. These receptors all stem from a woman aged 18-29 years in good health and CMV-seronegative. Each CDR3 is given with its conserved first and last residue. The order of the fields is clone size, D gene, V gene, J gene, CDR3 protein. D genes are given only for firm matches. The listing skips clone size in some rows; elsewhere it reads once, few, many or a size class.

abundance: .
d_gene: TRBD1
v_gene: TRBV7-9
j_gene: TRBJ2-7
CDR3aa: CASSPRQGPYEQYF

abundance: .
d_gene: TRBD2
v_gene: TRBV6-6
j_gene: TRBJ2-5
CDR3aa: CASSLAGGLQETQYF

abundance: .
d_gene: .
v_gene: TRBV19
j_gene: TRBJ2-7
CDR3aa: CASSAGHTYEQYF

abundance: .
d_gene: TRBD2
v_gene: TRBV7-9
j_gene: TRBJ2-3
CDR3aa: CASSEGLAGVTDTQYF

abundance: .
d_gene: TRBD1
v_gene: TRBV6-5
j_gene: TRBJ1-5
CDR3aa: CASTRQGGLDQPQHF

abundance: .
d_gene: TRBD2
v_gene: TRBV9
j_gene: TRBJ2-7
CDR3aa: CASSNTSGRLFYEQYF

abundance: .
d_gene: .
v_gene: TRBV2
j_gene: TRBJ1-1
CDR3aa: CASSVRGDTEAFF

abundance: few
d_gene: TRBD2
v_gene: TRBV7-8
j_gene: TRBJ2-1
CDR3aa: CASNPASGRAGPNEQFF

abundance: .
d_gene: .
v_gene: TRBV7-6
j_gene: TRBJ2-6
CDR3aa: CASSFFSSGANVLTF

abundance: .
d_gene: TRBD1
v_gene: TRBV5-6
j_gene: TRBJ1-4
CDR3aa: CASSLPGQTNEKLFF

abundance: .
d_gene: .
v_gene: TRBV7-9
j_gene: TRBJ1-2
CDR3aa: CASSNSGSGYTF

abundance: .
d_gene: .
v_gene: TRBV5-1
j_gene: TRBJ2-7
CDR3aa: CAGSSAEGTEQYF

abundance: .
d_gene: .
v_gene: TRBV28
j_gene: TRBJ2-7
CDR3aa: CASSLLPQREQYF

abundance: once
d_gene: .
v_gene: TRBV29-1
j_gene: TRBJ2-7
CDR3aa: CSVISYEQYF

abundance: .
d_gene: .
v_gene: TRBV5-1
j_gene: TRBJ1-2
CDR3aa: CASSPGMGARGYTF

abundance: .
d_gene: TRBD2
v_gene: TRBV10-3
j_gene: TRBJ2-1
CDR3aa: CAISESGTSGRARDEQFF

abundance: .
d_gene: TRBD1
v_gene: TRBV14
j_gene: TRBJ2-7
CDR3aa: CASRQTGQGSYEQYF

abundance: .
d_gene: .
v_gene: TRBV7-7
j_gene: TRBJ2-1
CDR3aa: CASSLATGLPYNEQFF

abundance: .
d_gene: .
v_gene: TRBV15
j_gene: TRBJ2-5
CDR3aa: CATSVTREGVGETQYF

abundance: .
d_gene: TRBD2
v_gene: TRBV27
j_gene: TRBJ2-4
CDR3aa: CASSPGGAKNIQYF

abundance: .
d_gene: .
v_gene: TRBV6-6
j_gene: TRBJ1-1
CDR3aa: CASSPLGGGTEAFF

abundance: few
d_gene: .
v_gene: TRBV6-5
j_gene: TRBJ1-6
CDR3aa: CASSYTTGGNSPLHF

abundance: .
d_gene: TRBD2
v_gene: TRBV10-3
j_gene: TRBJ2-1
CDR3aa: CAIRRSAGGVNEQFF

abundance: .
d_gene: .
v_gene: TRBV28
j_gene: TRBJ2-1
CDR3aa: CASSSRGYNEQFF

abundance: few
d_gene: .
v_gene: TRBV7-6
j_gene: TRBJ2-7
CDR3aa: CASSFASSYEQYF

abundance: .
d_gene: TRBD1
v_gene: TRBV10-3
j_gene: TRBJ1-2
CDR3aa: CAILREQGANYGYTF

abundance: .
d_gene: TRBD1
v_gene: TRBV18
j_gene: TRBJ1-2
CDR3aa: CASSPGQGASNYGYTF

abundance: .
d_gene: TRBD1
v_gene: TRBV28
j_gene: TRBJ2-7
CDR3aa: CASRAGTEVYEQYF

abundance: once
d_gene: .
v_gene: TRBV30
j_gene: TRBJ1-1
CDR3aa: CAWSVRVRDTEAFF

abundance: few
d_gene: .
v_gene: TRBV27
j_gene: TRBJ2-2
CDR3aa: CASSSWPGELFF

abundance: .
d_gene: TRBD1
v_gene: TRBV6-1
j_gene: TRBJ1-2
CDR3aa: CASSEGGRGFSGYTF

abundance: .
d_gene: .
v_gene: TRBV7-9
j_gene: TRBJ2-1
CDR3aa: CASSGYTSRYGEEQFF

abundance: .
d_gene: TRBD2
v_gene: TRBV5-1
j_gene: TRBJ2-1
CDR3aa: CASVLAGGPGNEQFF

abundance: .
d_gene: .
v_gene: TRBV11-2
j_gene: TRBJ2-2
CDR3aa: CASSLVRGPGELFF

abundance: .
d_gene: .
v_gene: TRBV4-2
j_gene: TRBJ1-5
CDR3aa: CASSQGSKNQPQHF

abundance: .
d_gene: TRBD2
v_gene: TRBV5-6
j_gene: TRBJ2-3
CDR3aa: CASSFRTSGTDTQYF

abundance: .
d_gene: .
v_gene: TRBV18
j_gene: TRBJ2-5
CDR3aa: CASSPRRGEGETQYF

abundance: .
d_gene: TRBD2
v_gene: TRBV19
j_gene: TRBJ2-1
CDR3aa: CAGGFGGGNNEQFF

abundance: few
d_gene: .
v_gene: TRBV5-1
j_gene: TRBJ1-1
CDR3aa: CASSLAGFTEAFF

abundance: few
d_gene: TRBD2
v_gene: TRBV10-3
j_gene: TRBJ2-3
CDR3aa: CAMAGTSGTDTQYF

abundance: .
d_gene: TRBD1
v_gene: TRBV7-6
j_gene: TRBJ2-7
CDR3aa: CASSAGQGRKDEQYF

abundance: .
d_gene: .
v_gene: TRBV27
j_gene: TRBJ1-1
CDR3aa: CASSLSPVGLTEAFF

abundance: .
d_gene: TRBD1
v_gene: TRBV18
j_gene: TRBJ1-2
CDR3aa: CASSSDQQGEGYTF

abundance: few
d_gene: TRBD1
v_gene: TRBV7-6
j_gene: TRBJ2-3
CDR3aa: CASSRGQGTDTQYF

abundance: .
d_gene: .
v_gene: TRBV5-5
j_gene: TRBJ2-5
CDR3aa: CASSLVRTRGQETQYF

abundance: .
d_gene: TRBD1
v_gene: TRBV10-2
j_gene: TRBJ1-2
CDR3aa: CASSEQRDRGYGYTF

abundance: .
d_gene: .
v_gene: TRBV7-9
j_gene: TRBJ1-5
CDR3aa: CASSLGAGGIQHF

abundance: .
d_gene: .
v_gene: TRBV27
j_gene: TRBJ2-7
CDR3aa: CASRAGENDEQYF

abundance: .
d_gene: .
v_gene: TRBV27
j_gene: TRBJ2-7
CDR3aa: CASSLWWGHRPYEQYF

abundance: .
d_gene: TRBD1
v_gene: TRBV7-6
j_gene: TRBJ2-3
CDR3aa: CASSPGTGPTDTQYF

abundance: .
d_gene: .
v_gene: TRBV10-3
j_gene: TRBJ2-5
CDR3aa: CAISVAPRGRGAETQYF

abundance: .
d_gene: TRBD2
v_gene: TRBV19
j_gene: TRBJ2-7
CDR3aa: CASSIGLAGGLAGYEQYF

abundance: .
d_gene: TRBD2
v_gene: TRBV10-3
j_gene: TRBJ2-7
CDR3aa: CAISEGGSAEQYF